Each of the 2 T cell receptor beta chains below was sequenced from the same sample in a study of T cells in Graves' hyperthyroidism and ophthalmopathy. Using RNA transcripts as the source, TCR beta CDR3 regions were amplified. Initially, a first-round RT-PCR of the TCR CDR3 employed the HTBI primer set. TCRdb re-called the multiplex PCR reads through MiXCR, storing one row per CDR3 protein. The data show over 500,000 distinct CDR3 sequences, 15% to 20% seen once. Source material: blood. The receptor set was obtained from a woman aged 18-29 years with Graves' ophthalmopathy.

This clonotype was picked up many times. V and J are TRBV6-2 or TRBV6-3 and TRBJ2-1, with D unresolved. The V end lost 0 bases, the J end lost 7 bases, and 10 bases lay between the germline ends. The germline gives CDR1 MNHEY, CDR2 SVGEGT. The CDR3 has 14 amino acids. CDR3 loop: CASSYSLWPNEQFF. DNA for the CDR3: TGTGCCAGCAGTTACTCGCTGTGGCCGAATGAGCAGTTCTTC.

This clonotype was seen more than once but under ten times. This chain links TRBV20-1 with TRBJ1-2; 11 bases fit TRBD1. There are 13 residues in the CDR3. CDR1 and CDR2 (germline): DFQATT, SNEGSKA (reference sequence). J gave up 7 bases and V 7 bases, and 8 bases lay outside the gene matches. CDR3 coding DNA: TGCAGTGTTCCCCGGGACAGGGGGGGTGGCTACACCTTC. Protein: CSVPRDRGGGYTF.